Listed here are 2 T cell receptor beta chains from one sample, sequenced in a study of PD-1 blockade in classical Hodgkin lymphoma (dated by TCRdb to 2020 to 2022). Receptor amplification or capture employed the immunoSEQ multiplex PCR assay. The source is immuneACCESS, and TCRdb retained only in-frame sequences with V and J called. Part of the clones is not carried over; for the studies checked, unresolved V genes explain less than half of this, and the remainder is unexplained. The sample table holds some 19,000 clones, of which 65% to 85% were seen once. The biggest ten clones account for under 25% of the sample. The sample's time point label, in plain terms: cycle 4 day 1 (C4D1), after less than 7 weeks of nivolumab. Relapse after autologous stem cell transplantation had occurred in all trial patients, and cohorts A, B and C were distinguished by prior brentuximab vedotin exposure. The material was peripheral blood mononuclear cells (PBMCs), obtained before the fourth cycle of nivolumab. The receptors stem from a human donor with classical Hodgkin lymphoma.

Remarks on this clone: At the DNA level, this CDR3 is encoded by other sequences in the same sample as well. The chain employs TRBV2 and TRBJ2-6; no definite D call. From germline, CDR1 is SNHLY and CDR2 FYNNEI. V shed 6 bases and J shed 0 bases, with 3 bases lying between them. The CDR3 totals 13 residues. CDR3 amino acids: CASSGSGANVLTF. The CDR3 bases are TGTGCCAGCAGCGGCTCTGGGGCCAACGTCCTGACTTTC.

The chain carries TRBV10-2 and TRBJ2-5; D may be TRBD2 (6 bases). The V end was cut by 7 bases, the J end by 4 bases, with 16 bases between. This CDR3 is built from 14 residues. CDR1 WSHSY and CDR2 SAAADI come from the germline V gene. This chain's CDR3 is CASNLLGGSETQYF. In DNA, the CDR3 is TGCGCCAGCAACTTATTGGGGGGATCAGAGACCCAGTACTTC.